These 25 T cell receptor beta chains were all obtained from the same sample, sequenced in a study of tumor-infiltrating lymphocytes in primary liver carcinoma. Reverse transcription of roughly 470 ng total RNA with a constant-region primer produced TCR beta cDNA. Three nested multiplex PCR rounds, a slightly modified ARM-PCR, produced the libraries for TCR beta. The first two PCR rounds, approximately 10 cycles each, used TRBV1-TRBV30 forward primers and a C-beta reverse primer. TCRdb re-called the multiplex PCR reads through MiXCR, storing one row per CDR3 protein. The sample lists approximately 310,000 distinct CDR3 sequences, approximately 65% occurring once. The blood RNA (from unsorted whole blood) was obtained, and germline DNA was also extracted. The sequenced material came from peripheral blood. Receptors were obtained from a middle-aged man with primary liver carcinoma and hepatitis B virus infection.

Only one count was recorded for this clonotype. An end of the junction does not agree with germline; a read error may underlie this. V and J are TRBV29-1 and TRBJ2-1; TRBD2 matches 8 bases. CDR1 is SQVTM and CDR2 is ANQGSEA in the germline V gene. The CDR3 totals 12 residues. CDR3 sequence (DNA): TGCTGCGTAACTAGCGGTTACAATGAGCAATTCTTC. Protein: CCVTSGYNEQFF.

This clonotype was picked up many times. This chain connects TRBV6-2 or TRBV6-3 to TRBJ2-1; D gene uncertain. Germline assignment: CDR1 MNHEY and CDR2 SVGEGT. The CDR3 length is 15 residues. V dropped 0 bases and J dropped 4 bases, with 10 bases sitting between them. The CDR3 loop is CASSYSNPLYNEQFF. CDR3 DNA: TGTGCCAGCAGTTACTCGAACCCTCTTTACAATGAGCAGTTCTTC.

Turning to this clonotype: This is likely a read error, given that the CDR3 carries no conserved phenylalanine or tryptophan at its end. The chain recombines TRBV11-1 with TRBJ2-7; weak D call: TRBD2 (5 bases). Germline-derived CDR1 and CDR2 are SGHAT and FQDESV (reference sequence). This CDR3 region has 14 residues. V was trimmed by 5 bases and J by 2 bases, leaving 13 bases between them. CDR3 amino acids: CASSAHSGPYEQYL. For the CDR3, the DNA is TGTGCCAGCAGCGCACACAGCGGCCCCTACGAGCAGTACTTA.

The rearrangement uses TRBV11-3 and TRBJ2-7; 10 nucleotides line up with TRBD2. Trimming removed 9 bases from V and 5 bases from J; junction bases left unmatched: 10. The CDR3 loop spans 14 amino acids. Germline assignment: CDR1 SGHNT and CDR2 YENEEA. In DNA, the CDR3 is TGTGCCAGTGGCTTAGGTCTAGCGGGAGACGAGCAGTACTTC. Protein sequence: CASGLGLAGDEQYF.

This clonotype was counted ten times or more. V and J are TRBV10-2 and TRBJ2-1; TRBD2 aligns across 7 bases. Trimming cost V 5 bases and J 8 bases; bases outside gene matches: 3. The CDR3 extends over 12 amino acids. Per germline, CDR1 WSHSY and CDR2 SAAADI. The CDR3 region has the DNA TGCGCCAGCAGTTGGACTAGGGATGAGCAGTTCTTC. It encodes CASSWTRDEQFF.

On this clonotype itself: Germline and junction disagree at one end, which may indicate a read error. The V call is TRBV10-3, the J call TRBJ2-3; no definite D call. The germline V gene has CDR1 ENHRY and CDR2 SYGVKD. This CDR3 has 13 amino acids. CDR3 DNA sequence: TGTGTCATCGGTTGGCCCAGCACAGATACGCAGTTTTTT. This sequence encodes CVIGWPSTDTQFF.

About this clonotype: Likely a read error: the CDR3 ends without its conserved phenylalanine or tryptophan. The DNA is omitted, as the CDR3 cannot be located on it reliably, and the CDR3 follows TCRdb's listing. The chain has TRBV29-1 and TRBJ2-1; the table's D call of TRBD2 was not tested on the DNA. Ends included, the CDR3 has 15 residues. Germline V gene sequence: CDR1 SQVTM, CDR2 ANQGSEA. CDR3 sequence: CRVAGTSGNYNEQFL.

V gene TRBV6-1 combines with J gene TRBJ1-5; 7 bases line up with TRBD1. Germline CDR1 MNHNS, CDR2 SASEGT. V dropped 6 bases and J dropped 0; count of bases not matched to a gene: 8. This CDR3 region has 16 residues. The CDR3 DNA follows: TGTGCCAGCAGGGAGGACAGGTTGTATAGCAATCAGCCCCAGCATTTT. Translating gives CASREDRLYSNQPQHF.

CDR3 amino acids: CAWSGSGGGKGNNEQFF. CDR3 nucleotide sequence: TGTGCCTGGAGTGGTTCTGGAGGCGGAAAGGGAAACAATGAGCAGTTCTTC. The chain employs TRBV30 and TRBJ2-1; a weak D match, TRBD2 (5 bases). Germline CDR1 and CDR2: GTSNPN and SVGIG (reference sequence). This CDR3 comprises 17 residues. Between the trimmed V and J ends, which lost 1 base and 5 bases, there was a span of 21 bases. Variable domain in full (rest from reference TRBV30 and TRBJ2-1): SQTIHQWPATLVQPVGSPLSLECTVEGTSNPNLYWYRQAAGRGLQLLFYSVGIGQISSEVPQNLSASRPQDRQFILSSKKLLLSDSGFYLCAWSGSGGGKGNNEQFFGPGTRLTVL.

The chain combines TRBV14 with TRBJ2-7, with TRBD2 identical over 7 bases. Germline trimming cut 1 base from V and 4 bases from J; bases unmatched to any gene: 7. CDR1 and CDR2 (germline): SGHDN, FVKESK. The CDR3 is made up of 15 amino acids. CDR3 in amino acids: CASSQGPGLTYEQYF. The CDR3 DNA is TGTGCCAGCAGCCAAGGTCCGGGACTAACTTACGAGCAGTACTTC.

To note about this clonotype: This may be a read error: a much more frequent sequence differs by one nucleotide. The chain has TRBV12-3 or TRBV12-4 and TRBJ1-5, with D possibly matching TRBD1 (6 bases). Trimming left V 1 base short and J 10 bases short, with 14 bases between. The CDR3 contains 14 residues. CDR3 bases: TGTGCCAGCAGTTTAGTCCAGGGGACGCATCCCCAGCATTTT. Protein sequence: CASSLVQGTHPQHF.

Ten or more counts support this clonotype. The chain employs TRBV11-2 and TRBJ2-7; possible D gene TRBD2, 5 bases. The CDR3 loop spans 19 amino acids. The germline V and J ends were trimmed by 1 base and 3 bases, with 25 bases remaining between them. Germline V gene data show CDR1 as SGHAT and CDR2 as FQNNGV. The CDR3 here is CASSLVGSSGNRGIYEQYF. CDR3 sequence (DNA): TGTGCCAGCAGCTTAGTTGGCAGCTCGGGCAACAGAGGGATCTACGAGCAGTACTTC.

Concerning this clonotype: A much larger clone differs by one base, so this may be a read error. This sequence joins TRBV6-2 or TRBV6-3 and TRBJ2-7, with D possibly called TRBD1 or TRBD2 (5 bases each). V lost 6 bases and J 1 base, leaving 16 bases between the germline ends. Germline V gene sequence: CDR1 MNHEY, CDR2 SVGEGT. There are 15 residues in the CDR3. Here the CDR3 reads CASRKGTATSYEQYF. As DNA, the CDR3 is TGTGCCAGCAGAAAAGGGACGGCGACTTCCTACGAGCAGTACTTC.

Turning to this clonotype: This may be a read error: a much more frequent sequence differs by one nucleotide. The V gene is TRBV6-1, the J gene TRBJ1-5, with 8 bases matching TRBD1. The CDR3 consists of 13 residues. Losses at the gene ends were 8 bases for V and 4 bases for J; bases not matched to a gene: 4. Germline lookup yields CDR1 MNHNS and CDR2 SASEGT. The CDR3 loop reads CASDRGANQPQHF. CDR3 nucleotide sequence: TGTGCCAGCGACAGGGGAGCAAATCAGCCCCAGCATTTT.

This sequence joins TRBV19 and TRBJ2-7, with unresolved D. The germline V gene has CDR1 LNHDA and CDR2 SQIVND (reference sequence). V was clipped by 5 bases and J by 2 bases, with 10 bases between them. This CDR3 region has 13 residues. As DNA, the CDR3 is TGTGCCAGTAGTCGCTCGGGTGCCTACGAGCAGTACTTC. Residues: CASSRSGAYEQYF. The variable domain in full, completed from reference TRBV19 and TRBJ2-7, reads DGGITQSPKYLFRKEGQNVTLSCEQNLNHDAMYWYRQDPGQGLRLIYYSQIVNDFQKGDIAEGYSVSREKKESFPLTVTSAQKNPTAFYLCASSRSGAYEQYFGPGTRLTVT.

As for this clonotype: A much larger clone lies one base from this, so it may be a read error. The chain employs TRBV12-3 or TRBV12-4 and TRBJ2-7; a possible D gene is TRBD2 (6 bases). V was clipped by 3 bases and J by 6 bases, with 15 bases between them. The CDR3 runs to 14 residues. The CDR3 region has the DNA TGTGCCAGCAGTTTTGGGGGGATGGGATTCGAGCAGTACTTC. Translating gives CASSFGGMGFEQYF.

Comments on this clonotype: This could be a read error, since a much larger clone is one nucleotide away. The conserved phenylalanine or tryptophan normally closing the CDR3 is absent here, so this likely arose from a read error. CDR3 in DNA: TGTGCCATCAGTGACCCACGACGGGGGGGAAACACCGGGGAGCTGTTTTCT. Translating it yields CAISDPRRGGNTGELFS. The rearrangement links TRBV10-3 to TRBJ2-2, with 8 bases that match TRBD2. V lost 3 bases and J lost 2; bases outside the gene matches: 8. The germline CDR1 and CDR2 sequences are ENHRY and SYGVKD. The CDR3 length is 17 residues.

This clonotype was seen a few times. The chain has TRBV7-8 and TRBJ1-4; possible D gene TRBD1, 5 bases. The germline V gene has CDR1 SGHVS and CDR2 FQNEAQ. Trimming cost V 2 bases and J 7 bases, with 11 bases left between them. The CDR3 spans 14 residues. CDR3 sequence reads: CASSLRRGGEKLFF. In DNA, the CDR3 is TGTGCCAGCAGCTTAAGGAGGGGAGGTGAAAAACTGTTTTTT.

A word on this clonotype: This could be a read error, since a much larger clone is one nucleotide away. The V gene is TRBV6-6, the J gene TRBJ2-1; possible D gene TRBD2, 6 bases. This CDR3 has 15 amino acids. The V end was cut by 6 bases, the J end by 3 bases, with 15 bases between. CDR1 and CDR2 from the germline V gene are MNHNY and SVGAGI (reference sequence). CDR3 sequence (DNA): TGTGCCAGCAGCTTCCTAGCGAGAAGCTACAATGAGCAGTTCTTC. Encoded protein: CASSFLARSYNEQFF.

On this clonotype: A single base separates this from a much larger clone, so it may be a read error. This sequence joins TRBV4-2 and TRBJ1-1; D is undetermined. CDR3 size: 14 residues. Germline loops: CDR1 LGHNA, CDR2 YNFKEQ. Trimming left V 0 bases short and J 3 bases short, with 8 bases between. The CDR3 DNA sequence: TGTGCCAGCAGCCAAGATCTAGCGCACACTGAAGCTTTCTTT. Translation: CASSQDLAHTEAFF.

The chain employs TRBV30 and TRBJ2-1; 11 bases are shared with TRBD2. The V and J ends lost 4 bases and 7 bases, in that order; junction bases with no gene match: 6. This CDR3 has 14 amino acids. The germline gives CDR1 GTSNPN, CDR2 SVGIG (reference sequence). The CDR3 protein is CAWKKPSGRNEQFF. As DNA, the CDR3 is TGTGCCTGGAAAAAACCTAGCGGGAGGAATGAGCAGTTCTTC.

This clonotype was counted ten times or more. The chain's CDR3 is CASMPRLGNTIYF. The CDR3, as DNA: TGTGCCAGCATGCCACGCCTTGGGAACACCATATATTTT. The chain has TRBV6-5 and TRBJ1-3; no clear D gene. Germline lookup yields CDR1 MNHEY and CDR2 SVGAGI. V was cut by 7 bases and J by 7 bases, with 14 bases left in between. There are 13 residues in the CDR3.

With regard to this clonotype: Relative to the germline gene, one junction end is altered; a read error may explain this. This chain links TRBV6-2 or TRBV6-3 with TRBJ2-2, with D possibly TRBD2 on 5 matching bases. The CDR3 contains 14 residues. CDR1 MNHEY and CDR2 SVGEGT come from the germline V gene. The DNA of the CDR3 is TGCGCCAGCGGTTACGGCGGGAACACCGGGGAGCTGTTTTTT. It translates to CASGYGGNTGELFF.

This chain joins TRBV7-6 and TRBJ2-1; possible D gene TRBD2, 5 bases. V lost 4 bases to trimming and J lost 6 bases, with 22 bases between them. Germline V gene data show CDR1 as SGHVS and CDR2 as FNYEAQ. This CDR3 contains 17 residues. CDR3 loop: CASSSPFRLAGVNEQFF. CDR3 in DNA: TGTGCCAGCAGCTCCCCTTTCAGGCTAGCAGGAGTCAATGAGCAGTTCTTC.

To note about this clonotype: A much larger clone sits a single nucleotide away, making a read error possible. The chain employs TRBV29-1 and TRBJ2-7; D gene unclear. This CDR3 has 11 amino acids. Germline V CDR1 and CDR2: SQVTM, ANQGSEA. V was shortened by 8 bases and J by 7 bases, with 15 bases between the two germline ends. The CDR3 nucleotides are TGCAGCCTTGGACGGTCCGGTGAGCAGTACTTC. Translated: CSLGRSGEQYF.